These 24 T cell receptor beta chains were all obtained from the same sample, sequenced in a study of shared clonotypes between healthy human individuals. Generated by immunoSEQ multiplex PCR, the TCRdb table keeps only in-frame clones and is missing some. Of over a million clones listed, about 84% are singletons. Sequenced input: memory CD4+ T cells from PBMCs. Subset: CD45RA-negative fraction. Receptors originate from a man younger than 35 in good health. Some clones in this sample may be carry-over from other donors' samples.

The gene calls are TRBV10-3 and TRBJ2-7, with D tentatively TRBD1 or TRBD2 (5 bases each). The germline V and J ends were trimmed by 6 bases and 3 bases, with 15 bases remaining between them. This CDR3 region has 14 residues. CDR1 is ENHRY and CDR2 is SYGVKD in the germline V gene. The CDR3 protein is CAISGTERGYEQYF. CDR3 nucleotides: TGTGCCATCAGCGGGACCGAGAGGGGCTACGAGCAGTACTTC.

This clone has ten or more counts. The rearrangement links TRBV30 to TRBJ2-7; D could derive from TRBD1 or TRBD2 (5 bases each). Germline-derived CDR1 and CDR2 are GTSNPN and SVGIG (reference sequence). The CDR3 is made up of 13 amino acids. The V end was cut by 7 bases, the J end by 3 bases, with 16 bases between. The chain's CDR3 is CASPGPSIYEQYF. The CDR3 coding sequence is TGTGCCTCGCCGGGACCGTCCATCTACGAGCAGTACTTC.

The chain has TRBV27 and TRBJ1-4, with D unresolved. CDR1 and CDR2 (germline): MNHEY, SMNVEV (reference sequence). The CDR3 loop spans 13 amino acids. V was cut by 3 bases and J by 11 bases, with 13 bases left in between. The CDR3 DNA is TGTGCCAGCAGTTTTCCCGGGAGCTGGAAACTGTTTTTT. Residues: CASSFPGSWKLFF. Full variable domain (rest looked up from reference TRBV27 and TRBJ1-4): EAQVTQNPRYLITVTGKKLTVTCSQNMNHEYMSWYRQDPGLGLRQIYYSMNVEVTDKGDVPEGYKVSRKEKRNFPLILESPSPNQTSLYFCASSFPGSWKLFFGSGTQLSVL.

This chain uses TRBV5-6 with TRBJ2-1, with unresolved D. CDR3 length equals 11 residues. V gave up 4 bases and J gave up 6 bases, with 5 bases separating them. Germline values: CDR1 SGHDT, CDR2 YYEEEE. CDR3 in DNA: TGTGCCAGCAGCAGAACCAATGAGCAGTTCTTC. Its translation: CASSRTNEQFF.

This chain links TRBV7-9 with TRBJ2-1, with 9 bases lining up with TRBD2. Losses at the gene ends were 5 bases for V and 2 bases for J; bases not matched to a gene: 7. This CDR3 is built from 16 residues. Looked up from germline, CDR1 is SEHNR and CDR2 is FQNEAQ (reference sequence). The CDR3 is CASSEGLAQTYNEQFF. CDR3 DNA: TGTGCCAGCAGCGAAGGACTAGCGCAGACCTACAATGAGCAGTTCTTC.

This chain joins TRBV7-9 and TRBJ2-7; 8 bases are a match to TRBD2. V trimming: 5 bases; J trimming: 7 bases; junction bases outside the gene matches: 7. The CDR3 is 13 amino acids. Germline lookup yields CDR1 SEHNR and CDR2 FQNEAQ (reference sequence). The CDR3 region has the DNA TGTGCCAGCAGCGCGAGCGGGAGCAGGGAGCAGTACTTC. This encodes CASSASGSREQYF.

This clone was found once. This chain joins TRBV6-1 and TRBJ1-5; no firm D call. Germline V gives CDR1 MNHNS, CDR2 SASEGT. V lost 3 bases and J 5 bases, leaving 8 bases between the germline ends. The CDR3 has 13 amino acids. CDR3 in amino acids: CASSDHDYQPQHF. The CDR3 DNA is TGTGCCAGCAGTGACCACGACTATCAGCCCCAGCATTTT.

A remark on this clone: Other nucleotide sequences in the sample specify the same CDR3. The genes are TRBV30 and TRBJ2-5; D call uncertain. This CDR3 region has 11 residues. Deletions cut 0 bases from V and 5 bases from J, with 4 bases between. Germline lookup yields CDR1 GTSNPN and CDR2 SVGIG (reference sequence). The CDR3, as DNA: TGTGCCTGGAGTGTCTGGGAGACCCAGTACTTC. Amino acids: CAWSVWETQYF.

This clone has just a few counts. The gene calls are TRBV7-2 and TRBJ1-4; D is perhaps TRBD1 (5 bases). The CDR3 has 15 amino acids. V gave up 5 bases and J gave up 4 bases, with 14 bases separating them. CDR1 and CDR2 from the germline V gene are SGHTA and FQGNSA. The CDR3: CASSPTRDVNEKLFF. The CDR3 DNA reads as TGTGCCAGCAGCCCCACCCGGGACGTTAATGAAAAACTGTTTTTT.

This rearrangement joins TRBV25-1 to TRBJ2-5; D may match TRBD1 or TRBD2 (5 bases each). The CDR3 loop spans 14 amino acids. Germline assignment: CDR1 MGHDK and CDR2 SYGVNS. Deletions cut 6 bases from V and 5 bases from J, with 16 bases between. The CDR3: CASSPRGWEETQYF. The DNA of the CDR3 is TGTGCCAGCAGCCCGAGGGGTTGGGAGGAGACCCAGTACTTC.

This clone was picked up one time. This chain joins TRBV19 and TRBJ2-2; a weak D match, TRBD2 (5 bases). Germline V gene data show CDR1 as LNHDA and CDR2 as SQIVND (reference sequence). With 6 bases removed from V and 7 bases from J, the gap between germline ends came to 21 bases. The CDR3 extends over 16 amino acids. CDR3 amino acids: CASRAPGKELFGELFF. In DNA form, the CDR3 reads TGTGCCAGTAGAGCCCCGGGAAAGGAACTCTTCGGGGAGCTGTTTTTT.

This clone was picked up a small number of times. The genes are TRBV19 and TRBJ2-2; a weak D match, TRBD1 (7 bases). The CDR3 totals 14 residues. Trimming removed 9 bases at V and 2 bases at J, with 13 bases between. Germline CDR1 and CDR2: LNHDA and SQIVND (reference sequence). CDR3 coding DNA: TGTGCCAGCCAGGGGGGAATTAACACCGGGGAGCTGTTTTTT. Amino acid sequence: CASQGGINTGELFF.

The V gene is TRBV6-4, the J gene TRBJ2-7; D ambiguous. Germline V gives CDR1 MRHNA, CDR2 SNTAGT. The CDR3 contains 13 residues. Trimming took off 6 bases at V and 0 bases at J, with 9 bases between the two ends. The CDR3 region is CASSLRTSYEQYF. CDR3 coding DNA: TGTGCCAGCAGCTTGAGGACCTCCTACGAGCAGTACTTC.

The chain couples TRBV7-6 to TRBJ2-5; the D gene could be TRBD1 or TRBD2 (7 bases each). Trimming shortened V by 2 bases and J by 9 bases, and 13 bases separated the two germline ends. Germline V lookup: CDR1 SGHVS, CDR2 FNYEAQ. The CDR3 is 13 residues long. In DNA form, the CDR3 reads TGTGCCAGCAGCTTAAACAGGGGAGGGCCCCAGTACTTC. It specifies CASSLNRGGPQYF.

In DNA form, the CDR3 reads TGTGCCAGCAAGGAAGGACTTAATGCCGGGGAGCTGTTTTTT. It specifies CASKEGLNAGELFF. This sequence joins TRBV6-1 and TRBJ2-2, with D possibly being TRBD2 (5 bases). V lost 7 bases, J lost 6 bases, and 15 bases lay in between. The CDR3 has 14 residues. CDR1 MNHNS and CDR2 SASEGT come from the germline V gene.

In the case of this clone: A read error may be the cause here, since a much bigger clone is one base away. This rearrangement joins TRBV6-5 to TRBJ2-1, with TRBD1 identical over 7 bases. J gave up 2 bases and V 7 bases, and 2 bases lay outside the gene matches. Per the germline V gene, CDR1 is MNHEY and CDR2 is SVGAGI. The CDR3 consists of 13 residues. CDR3 nucleotides: TGTGCCAGCATGGGGACAGCCTACAATGAGCAGTTCTTC. It yields the protein CASMGTAYNEQFF.

The gene calls are TRBV5-6 and TRBJ1-3, with D hard to call. V was pared by 7 bases and J by 1 base, with 12 bases between. This CDR3 spans 14 amino acids. Germline V gives CDR1 SGHDT, CDR2 YYEEEE. The CDR3 region has the DNA TGTGCCAGCTACACGAGGAGTTCTGGAAACACCATATATTTT. Its translation: CASYTRSSGNTIYF. The variable domain in full, with the rest retrieved from reference TRBV5-6 and TRBJ1-3, is DAGVTQSPTHLIKTRGQQVTLRCSPKSGHDTVSWYQQALGQGPQFIFQYYEEEERQRGNFPDRFSGHQFPNYSSELNVNALLLGDSALYLCASYTRSSGNTIYFGEGSWLTVV.

The rearrangement joins TRBV6-5 to TRBJ2-7; tentative D call: TRBD1 (6 bases). The CDR3 sequence is 12 residues long. The V end lost 5 bases, the J end lost 12 bases, and 17 bases lay between the germline ends. Germline lookup yields CDR1 MNHEY and CDR2 SVGAGI. In nucleotides, the CDR3 is TGTGCCAGCAGTGGTAGACAGGATCATATGTACTTC. Amino acid sequence: CASSGRQDHMYF.

The chain has TRBV6-1 and TRBJ1-5, with D unclear. Germline CDR1 and CDR2: MNHNS and SASEGT. CDR3 size: 14 residues. The germline V and J ends were trimmed by 7 bases and 5 bases, with 15 bases remaining between them. This chain's CDR3 is CASKVGRVHQPQHF. The CDR3 bases are TGTGCCAGCAAGGTGGGAAGAGTTCATCAGCCCCAGCATTTT.

The rearrangement uses TRBV6-1 and TRBJ1-2; the match to TRBD1 covers 7 bases. Trimming took 5 bases from V and 8 from J; bases not matched to a gene: 8. The germline gives CDR1 MNHNS, CDR2 SASEGT. The CDR3 runs 13 residues. The CDR3 spells CASSLDRAVGYTF. The CDR3 DNA reads as TGTGCCAGCAGTCTTGACAGGGCTGTCGGCTACACCTTC.

The chain uses TRBV29-1 and TRBJ2-5; D is perhaps TRBD2 (7 bases). V lost 4 bases, J lost 5 bases, and 14 bases lay in between. This CDR3 region has 13 residues. Germline V gene data show CDR1 as SQVTM and CDR2 as ANQGSEA. In DNA form, the CDR3 reads TGCAGCGTTGTGGCGGGGGCGGTGGAGACCCAGTACTTC. This translates into CSVVAGAVETQYF.

As to this clone: Other DNA sequences in the sample encode the same CDR3. The chain recombines TRBV5-1 with TRBJ2-1; 8 bases fit TRBD1. J gave up 6 bases and V 1 base, and 3 bases lay outside the gene matches. Germline CDR1 reads SGHRS; CDR2 reads YFSETQ. The CDR3 runs to 14 residues. Here the CDR3 DNA reads TGCGCCAGCAGCTTGCAGGGGGCGAGCAATGAGCAGTTCTTC. Its translation: CASSLQGASNEQFF.

The chain is built from TRBV7-2 and TRBJ2-5; the D gene is possibly TRBD2 (5 bases). The CDR3 totals 16 residues. Deletions cut 1 base from V and 2 bases from J, with 14 bases between. Germline V CDR1 and CDR2: SGHTA, FQGNSA. CDR3 loop: CASSLVLSSAQETQYF. The DNA for the CDR3 is TGTGCCAGCAGCTTAGTTTTGAGTAGCGCTCAAGAGACCCAGTACTTC.

A remark on this clone: The same CDR3 also results from other DNA sequences found in this sample. This chain connects TRBV7-2 to TRBJ2-5; D is ambiguous. Looked up from germline, CDR1 is SGHTA and CDR2 is FQGNSA. The CDR3 sequence is 14 residues long. The V end lost 1 base, the J end lost 1 base, and 7 bases lay between the germline ends. In DNA form, the CDR3 reads TGTGCCAGCAGCTTAGTGCCAGGCCAAGAGACCCAGTACTTC. It specifies CASSLVPGQETQYF.